Presented here are 10 T cell receptor beta chains from one specimen sequenced in a study of cytomegalovirus exposure and HLA in healthy donors. The primer mix had 60 Vbeta and 13 Jbeta primers. TCRdb's copy holds only in-frame clones and misses some; the assay was immunoSEQ multiplex PCR. The sample table includes 100,000 to 150,000 clones. Sequencing was carried out using PBMCs. The receptors originated from a man aged 18-30 years in good health and CMV-seronegative.

For this clone: Other DNA sequences in this specimen translate into the identical CDR3. The chain has TRBV18 and TRBJ1-4; D is unclear. The V end lost 6 bases, the J end lost 2 bases, and 7 bases lay between the germline ends. The germline V gene has CDR1 KGHSH and CDR2 LQKENI. This CDR3 spans 13 amino acids. This chain's CDR3 is CASSRQTNEKLFF. The CDR3 bases are TGTGCCAGCTCGCGGCAGACTAATGAAAAACTGTTTTTT.

V is TRBV4-3 and J is TRBJ2-7; TRBD2 matches at 12 bases. The V gene end was trimmed by 4 bases and the J gene end by 3 bases; junction bases not matched to a gene: 13. The germline CDR1 and CDR2 sequences are LGHNA and YSLEER. The CDR3 is made up of 18 amino acids. CDR3 amino acids: CASSRSLLTSGSNYEQYF. CDR3 DNA sequence: TGCGCCAGCAGCCGATCTTTATTGACTAGCGGGAGTAACTACGAGCAGTACTTC.

Worth noting for this clone: Other DNA sequences within the sample encode an identical CDR3. The chain carries TRBV28 and TRBJ1-2; tentatively, D is TRBD1 (6 bases). CDR3 length: 13 residues. Trimming removed 7 bases at V and 2 bases at J, with 11 bases between. In germline, CDR1 is MDHEN, CDR2 SYDVKM. CDR3 protein: CASIPDRNYGYTF. The CDR3 region has the DNA TGTGCCAGCATTCCCGACAGGAACTATGGCTACACCTTC.

The chain uses TRBV7-2 and TRBJ2-5; maybe TRBD2 (5 bases). V was clipped by 5 bases and J by 5 bases, with 15 bases between them. The CDR3 covers 14 residues. The germline CDR1 and CDR2 sequences are SGHTA and FQGNSA. The chain's CDR3 is CASSRLGVRETQYF. For the CDR3, the DNA is TGTGCCAGCAGCCGACTCGGGGTCCGGGAGACCCAGTACTTC.

The chain combines TRBV13 with TRBJ1-5, with 7 bases aligning to TRBD1. The junction had 7 bases not matched to a gene; V was cut back by 4 bases and J by 1 base. Germline V lookup: CDR1 PRHDT, CDR2 FYEKMQ (reference sequence). The CDR3 spans 16 residues. The CDR3: CASSSWDRASNQPQHF. CDR3 nucleotides: TGTGCCAGCAGCTCCTGGGACAGAGCAAGCAATCAGCCCCAGCATTTT.

The V call is TRBV7-7, the J call TRBJ2-5; D may be TRBD1 (5 bases). Germline-derived CDR1 and CDR2 are SSHAT and FNYEAQ (reference sequence). Trimming took 4 bases from V and 4 from J, leaving 16 bases between them. This CDR3 is built from 15 residues. Here the CDR3 reads CASSWGPADGETQYF. The CDR3, as DNA: TGTGCCAGCAGCTGGGGCCCCGCGGACGGAGAGACCCAGTACTTC.

V and J are TRBV9 and TRBJ2-7; D remains ambiguous. V was shortened by 4 bases and J by 5 bases, with 13 bases between the two germline ends. The germline V gene has CDR1 SGDLS and CDR2 YYNGEE. There are 13 residues in the CDR3. CDR3 nucleotides: TGTGCCAGCAGCCCTCCGGCGGCTAACGAGCAGTACTTC. Its protein product is CASSPPAANEQYF.

The chain links TRBV9 to TRBJ2-1, with unresolved D. The germline V gene encodes CDR1 SGDLS and CDR2 YYNGEE. The germline V and J ends were trimmed by 4 bases and 15 bases, with 20 bases remaining between them. There are 13 residues in the CDR3. The CDR3 reads CASSPNPSGSRFF. The DNA of the CDR3 is TGTGCCAGCAGCCCGAACCCGTCAGGATCTCGGTTCTTC.

This sequence joins TRBV30 and TRBJ1-2, with 7 bases lining up with TRBD1. V shed 2 bases, J shed 4 bases, and the junction held 10 bases outside the gene matches. This CDR3 comprises 15 residues. Germline V gene lookup returns CDR1 GTSNPN and CDR2 SVGIG (reference sequence). The CDR3 sequence is CAWSFFEGAGYGYTF. DNA for the CDR3: TGTGCCTGGAGTTTCTTCGAGGGGGCTGGCTATGGCTACACCTTC.

V usage is TRBV19 and J usage is TRBJ1-5; a weak D match, TRBD1 (5 bases). The CDR3 loop spans 14 amino acids. The V gene lost 2 bases and the J gene lost 5 bases, with 10 bases spanning the gap. Germline loops: CDR1 LNHDA, CDR2 SQIVND (reference sequence). Here the CDR3 DNA reads TGTGCCAGTAGTATATCCAGGGCGGATCAGCCCCAGCATTTT. Translating gives CASSISRADQPQHF.